This T cell receptor beta chain was recorded in a study of cytomegalovirus exposure and HLA in healthy donors. Study information: Within the Caucasian-associated ancestry cluster were more than 75% of the roughly 380 genotyped donors.

Germline V lookup: CDR1 GTSNPN, CDR2 SVGIG (reference sequence). The CDR3 spans 14 residues. Trimming stripped 4 bases from V and 0 bases from J, with 10 bases between. Note on this clone: Its cognate antigen is unknown.

Findings and limits, study-wide: Common viral pathogens seemed to be connected with several of the most significant clusters, according to a later analysis. Rare TCR sequences dominated, though some public TCRs recurred in many donors. Cytomegalovirus association was listed for 164 TCR beta chains.

With 60 Vbeta and 13 Jbeta primers, the PCR was carried out. Here immunoSEQ multiplex PCR was the method, and the copy in TCRdb shows in-frame clones only, minus some. This repertoire includes 45,000 to 70,000 clones. This receptor was taken from a woman in her forties or fifties in good health and CMV-seropositive. The V and J genes are TRBV30 and TRBJ1-3; no clear D gene. Input material: PBMCs. The CDR3 nucleotides read TGTGCCTGGAATGGCCTCTTCTCTGGAAACACCATATATTTT. Residues: CAWNGLFSGNTIYF.